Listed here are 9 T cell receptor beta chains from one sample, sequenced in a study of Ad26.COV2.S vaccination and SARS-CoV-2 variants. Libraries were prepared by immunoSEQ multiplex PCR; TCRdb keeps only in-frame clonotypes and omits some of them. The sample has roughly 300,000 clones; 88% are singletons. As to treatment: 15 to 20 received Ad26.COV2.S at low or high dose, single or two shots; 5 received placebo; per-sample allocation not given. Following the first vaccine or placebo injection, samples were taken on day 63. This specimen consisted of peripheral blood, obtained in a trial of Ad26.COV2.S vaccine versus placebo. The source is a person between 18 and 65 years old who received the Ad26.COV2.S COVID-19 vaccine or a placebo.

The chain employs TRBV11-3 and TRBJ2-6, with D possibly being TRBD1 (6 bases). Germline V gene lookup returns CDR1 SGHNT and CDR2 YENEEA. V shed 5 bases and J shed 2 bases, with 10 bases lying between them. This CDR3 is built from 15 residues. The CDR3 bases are TGTGCCAGCAGCCCTGGGGGCCCTGGGGCCAACGTCCTGACTTTC. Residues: CASSPGGPGANVLTF.

CDR3 residues: CASSAGPSGTHSNQPQHF. As DNA, the CDR3 is TGTGCCAGCAGCGCCGGCCCCTCCGGGACACATAGCAATCAGCCCCAGCATTTT. This chain uses TRBV9 with TRBJ1-5, with D possibly being TRBD1 (6 bases). Trimming cost V 3 bases and J 0 bases, with 19 bases left between them. CDR3 length: 18 residues. From germline, CDR1 is SGDLS and CDR2 YYNGEE.

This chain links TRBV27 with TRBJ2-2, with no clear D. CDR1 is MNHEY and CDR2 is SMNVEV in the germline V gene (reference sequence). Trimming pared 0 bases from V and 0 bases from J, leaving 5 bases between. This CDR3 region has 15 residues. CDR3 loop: CASSLSLANTGELFF. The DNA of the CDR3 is TGTGCCAGCAGTTTATCCCTCGCGAACACCGGGGAGCTGTTTTTT.

The CDR3 sequence: CASRTGTNYNEQFF. As DNA, the CDR3 is TGCGCCAGCAGAACCGGGACAAACTACAATGAGCAGTTCTTC. The genes are TRBV10-2 and TRBJ2-1, with D possibly being TRBD1 (6 bases). CDR1 is WSHSY and CDR2 is SAAADI in the germline V gene. The CDR3 loop spans 14 amino acids. V lost 6 bases and J 3 bases, leaving 12 bases between the germline ends.

As DNA, the CDR3 is TGTGCCAGTACCCTCGGGGGACAGTCCTCCTACGAGCAGTACTTC. Its protein product is CASTLGGQSSYEQYF. The chain uses TRBV19 and TRBJ2-7, with D possibly TRBD1 on 7 matching bases. Germline lookup yields CDR1 LNHDA and CDR2 SQIVND (reference sequence). V shed 7 bases and J shed 0 bases, with 16 bases lying between them. This CDR3 contains 15 residues.

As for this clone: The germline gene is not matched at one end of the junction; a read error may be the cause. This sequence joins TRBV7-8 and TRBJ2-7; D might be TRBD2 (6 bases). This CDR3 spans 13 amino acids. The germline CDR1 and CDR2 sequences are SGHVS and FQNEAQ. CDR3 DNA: TGTGCCAGCAGCTTTAGCGGCACCTACGAGTGGAACTTC. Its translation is CASSFSGTYEWNF.

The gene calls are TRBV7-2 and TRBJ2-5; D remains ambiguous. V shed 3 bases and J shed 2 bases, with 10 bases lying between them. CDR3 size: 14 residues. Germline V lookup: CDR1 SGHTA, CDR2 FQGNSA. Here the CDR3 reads CASSFYTAQETQYF. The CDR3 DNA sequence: TGTGCCAGCAGCTTCTATACAGCTCAAGAGACCCAGTACTTC.

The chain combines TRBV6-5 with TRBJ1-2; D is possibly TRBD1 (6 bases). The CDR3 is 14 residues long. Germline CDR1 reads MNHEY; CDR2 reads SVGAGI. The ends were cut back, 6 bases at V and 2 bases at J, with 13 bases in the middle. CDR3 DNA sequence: TGTGCCAGCAGGAACAGGGTATCGAACTATGGCTACACCTTC. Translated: CASRNRVSNYGYTF.

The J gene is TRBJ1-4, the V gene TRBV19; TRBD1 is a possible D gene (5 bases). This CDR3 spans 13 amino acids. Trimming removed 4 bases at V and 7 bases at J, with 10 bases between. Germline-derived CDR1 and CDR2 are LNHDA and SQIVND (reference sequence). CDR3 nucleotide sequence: TGTGCCAGTAGTACGACCGGGACTGAAAAACTGTTTTTT. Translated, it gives CASSTTGTEKLFF.